These T cell receptor beta chains were read from a single sample in a study of Ad26.COV2.S vaccination and SARS-CoV-2 variants. Only in-frame clones appear in the TCRdb table, and some are missing; sequencing was by immunoSEQ multiplex PCR. The repertoire holds about 350,000 clones, with 85% as singletons. The sequencing here drew on peripheral blood, taken in a trial of Ad26.COV2.S vaccine versus placebo. These receptors were collected from a person between 18 and 65 years old who received the Ad26.COV2.S COVID-19 vaccine or a placebo. The CDR3 runs from the conserved cysteine through the conserved F or W. Fields, in order: J gene, D gene, V gene, clone size, CDR3 DNA, CDR3 protein. The D gene is left open where the match is weak. Clone size is shown for a subset of rows, as once, few, many or a class of expanded clone.

j_call: TRBJ1-6; d_call: .; v_call: TRBV10-1; clone_size: .; cdr3_nt: TGCGCCAGCAGTGAGTCGGGGACGGGAGGGTCTTCACCCCTCCACTTT; cdr3_aa: CASSESGTGGSSPLHF
j_call: TRBJ2-3; d_call: TRBD1; v_call: TRBV5-1; clone_size: .; cdr3_nt: TGCGCCAGCTCGCCCCGACAGGGAGGCACAGATACGCAGTATTTT; cdr3_aa: CASSPRQGGTDTQYF
j_call: TRBJ2-1; d_call: .; v_call: TRBV6-2/TRBV6-3; clone_size: .; cdr3_nt: TGTGCCAGCAGTTACTTATTCAATGAGCAGTTCTTC; cdr3_aa: CASSYLFNEQFF
j_call: TRBJ1-3; d_call: TRBD1; v_call: TRBV2; clone_size: .; cdr3_nt: TGTGCCAGCAGTGAAGCTGGAGACAGGGAGGTCCTCTCTGGAAACACCATATATTTT; cdr3_aa: CASSEAGDREVLSGNTIYF
j_call: TRBJ2-3; d_call: .; v_call: TRBV7-9; clone_size: once; cdr3_nt: TGTGCCAGCAGCTTACTCAGCAGGGGGGGATTGGATACGCAGTATTTT; cdr3_aa: CASSLLSRGGLDTQYF
j_call: TRBJ1-5; d_call: TRBD1; v_call: TRBV6-5; clone_size: .; cdr3_nt: TGTGCCAGCAGTTTGACAGGGAATAGCAATCAGCCCCAGCATTTT; cdr3_aa: CASSLTGNSNQPQHF
j_call: TRBJ2-2; d_call: .; v_call: TRBV5-1; clone_size: .; cdr3_nt: TGCGCCAGCAGCCACGGGACGGTAGATAACACCGGGGAGCTGTTTTTT; cdr3_aa: CASSHGTVDNTGELFF
j_call: TRBJ2-7; d_call: TRBD1; v_call: TRBV2; clone_size: .; cdr3_nt: TGTGCCAGCAGAGACAGGGGGCGCCTCGAGCAGTACTTC; cdr3_aa: CASRDRGRLEQYF
j_call: TRBJ1-4; d_call: .; v_call: TRBV10-3; clone_size: .; cdr3_nt: TGTGCCATCAGTGTGTCATATGGGGCAGGGGATTTTGAAAAACTGTTTTTT; cdr3_aa: CAISVSYGAGDFEKLFF
j_call: TRBJ1-1; d_call: .; v_call: TRBV7-9; clone_size: .; cdr3_nt: TGTGCCAGCAGCGGGAGTATGGGGGGTGACACTGAAGCTTTCTTT; cdr3_aa: CASSGSMGGDTEAFF
j_call: TRBJ2-3; d_call: TRBD1; v_call: TRBV28; clone_size: .; cdr3_nt: TGTGCCAGCAGTTTTGGGACAGGGATGACAGATACGCAGTATTTT; cdr3_aa: CASSFGTGMTDTQYF
j_call: TRBJ1-3; d_call: .; v_call: TRBV19; clone_size: .; cdr3_nt: TGTGCCAGCGGCCACTTCGGAAACACCATATATTTT; cdr3_aa: CASGHFGNTIYF
j_call: TRBJ2-3; d_call: .; v_call: TRBV9; clone_size: .; cdr3_nt: TGTGCCAGCAGCGTAGGGGACTGGGGAACAGATACGCAGTATTTT; cdr3_aa: CASSVGDWGTDTQYF
j_call: TRBJ2-1; d_call: TRBD1; v_call: TRBV27; clone_size: .; cdr3_nt: TGTGCCAGCAGTTTTGGTTCGGGACAGGGGGAATGGGAGCAGTTCTTC; cdr3_aa: CASSFGSGQGEWEQFF
j_call: TRBJ2-7; d_call: TRBD1; v_call: TRBV3-1/TRBV3-2; clone_size: .; cdr3_nt: TGTGCCAGCAGCCACCTAGACAGGGGTGTTAACGAGCAGTACTTC; cdr3_aa: CASSHLDRGVNEQYF
j_call: TRBJ2-2; d_call: TRBD2; v_call: TRBV18; clone_size: .; cdr3_nt: TGTGCCAGCTCACCACCCCTAGCGGACACCGGGGAGCTGTTTTTT; cdr3_aa: CASSPPLADTGELFF
j_call: TRBJ2-3; d_call: TRBD2; v_call: TRBV6-5; clone_size: .; cdr3_nt: TGTGCCAGCAGAAGTCTAGCGGGGTTCGCAGATACGCAGTATTTT; cdr3_aa: CASRSLAGFADTQYF
j_call: TRBJ1-1; d_call: .; v_call: TRBV30; clone_size: .; cdr3_nt: TGTGCCTGGAGTGTATTCAAAAGGGTTGATGAAGCTTTCTTT; cdr3_aa: CAWSVFKRVDEAFF
j_call: TRBJ2-1; d_call: TRBD2; v_call: TRBV5-1; clone_size: .; cdr3_nt: TGCGCCAGCAACACGGGACTAGCGGGAGGCCTCAATGAGCAGTTCTTC; cdr3_aa: CASNTGLAGGLNEQFF
j_call: TRBJ1-5; d_call: .; v_call: TRBV30; clone_size: .; cdr3_nt: TGTGCCTGGAGTGTACGTGGCGCTAGCAATCAGCCCCAGCATTTT; cdr3_aa: CAWSVRGASNQPQHF
j_call: TRBJ2-5; d_call: .; v_call: TRBV18; clone_size: .; cdr3_nt: TGTGCCAGCTCACCACGTGTGGAGCTCCAAGAGACCCAGTACTTC; cdr3_aa: CASSPRVELQETQYF
j_call: TRBJ2-5; d_call: .; v_call: TRBV4-1; clone_size: .; cdr3_nt: TGCGCCAGCAGCCAAGACAGGGATCAAGAGACCCAGTACTTC; cdr3_aa: CASSQDRDQETQYF
j_call: TRBJ2-1; d_call: .; v_call: TRBV20-1; clone_size: .; cdr3_nt: TGCAGTGCTAGGCCCTACAATGAGCAGTTCTTC; cdr3_aa: CSARPYNEQFF
j_call: TRBJ1-3; d_call: .; v_call: TRBV21-1; clone_size: .; cdr3_nt: TGTGCCAGCAGCATAGACAGAAGCTCTGGAAACACCATATATTTT; cdr3_aa: CASSIDRSSGNTIYF
j_call: TRBJ2-3; d_call: TRBD1; v_call: TRBV7-7; clone_size: .; cdr3_nt: TGTGCCAGCAGCTATAGCAAGGGGGCTGGAGATACGCAGTATTTT; cdr3_aa: CASSYSKGAGDTQYF
j_call: TRBJ2-2; d_call: TRBD1; v_call: TRBV11-3; clone_size: .; cdr3_nt: TGTGCCAGCAGCCCCGACAGGGGGGGTACCGGGGAGCTGTTTTTT; cdr3_aa: CASSPDRGGTGELFF
j_call: TRBJ2-5; d_call: .; v_call: TRBV10-3; clone_size: .; cdr3_nt: TGTGCCATCAGTGACCGGGATCCGGACCAGTACTTC; cdr3_aa: CAISDRDPDQYF
j_call: TRBJ2-1; d_call: TRBD2; v_call: TRBV19; clone_size: once; cdr3_nt: TGTGCCAGTAGTATAGGCCCCGGGACTAGCGGATTGGATGGTGAGCAGTTCTTC; cdr3_aa: CASSIGPGTSGLDGEQFF
j_call: TRBJ2-1; d_call: TRBD2; v_call: TRBV15; clone_size: .; cdr3_nt: TGTGCCACCAGCAGGGCTAGCGGGAACTCCTACAATGAGCAGTTCTTC; cdr3_aa: CATSRASGNSYNEQFF